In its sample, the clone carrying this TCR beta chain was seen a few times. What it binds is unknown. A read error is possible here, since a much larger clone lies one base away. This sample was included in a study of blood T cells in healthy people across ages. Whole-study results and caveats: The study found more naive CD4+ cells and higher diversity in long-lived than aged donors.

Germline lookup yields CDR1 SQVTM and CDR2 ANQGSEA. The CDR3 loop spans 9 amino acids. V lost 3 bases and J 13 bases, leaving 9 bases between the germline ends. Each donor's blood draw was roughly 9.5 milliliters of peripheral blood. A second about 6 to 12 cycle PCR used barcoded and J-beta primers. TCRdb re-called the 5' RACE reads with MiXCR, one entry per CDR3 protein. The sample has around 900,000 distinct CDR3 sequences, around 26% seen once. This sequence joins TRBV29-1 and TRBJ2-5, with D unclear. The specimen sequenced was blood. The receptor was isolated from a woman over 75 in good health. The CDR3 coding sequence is TGCAGCGTTGAGGGCGCACGGTACTTC. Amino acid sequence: CSVEGARYF. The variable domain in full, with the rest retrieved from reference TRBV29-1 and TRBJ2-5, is SAVISQKPSRDICQRGTSLTIQCQVDSQVTMMFWYRQQPGQSLTLIATANQGSEATYESGFVIDKFPISRPNLTFSTLTVSNMSPEDSSIYLCSVEGARYFGPGTRLLVL.